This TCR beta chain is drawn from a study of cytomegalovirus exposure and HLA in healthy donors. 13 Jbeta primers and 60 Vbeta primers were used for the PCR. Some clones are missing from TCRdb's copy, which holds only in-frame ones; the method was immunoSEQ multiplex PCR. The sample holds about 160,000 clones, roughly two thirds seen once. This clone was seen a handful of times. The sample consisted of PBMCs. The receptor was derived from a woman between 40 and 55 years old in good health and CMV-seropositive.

CDR3: CASSSLEDTQYF. CDR3 coding DNA: TGTGCCAGCAGTAGTTTAGAAGATACGCAGTATTTT. The chain uses TRBV28 and TRBJ2-3; no clear D. The CDR3 sequence is 12 residues long. Germline assignment: CDR1 MDHEN and CDR2 SYDVKM. V was pared by 5 bases and J by 5 bases, with 8 bases between. The full variable domain, with the rest looked up from reference TRBV28 and TRBJ2-3, is DVKVTQSSRYLVKRTGEKVFLECVQDMDHENMFWYRQDPGLGLRLIYFSYDVKMKEKGDIPEGYSVSREKKERFSLILESASTNQTSMYLCASSSLEDTQYFGPGTRLTVL.